The 10 T cell receptor beta chains listed next were all sequenced from one sample in a study of T cell responses to AZD1222 COVID-19 vaccine. Method: immunoSEQ multiplex PCR; TCRdb's copy keeps in-frame clones and lacks some. The data show some 130,000 clones, around nine tenths seen once. This specimen was peripheral blood, taken 28 days after the second AZD1222 dose. The receptors originated from an adult who received the AZD1222 COVID-19 vaccine.

This rearrangement joins TRBV6-5 to TRBJ2-5; 7 bases map to TRBD1. Germline CDR1 and CDR2: MNHEY and SVGAGI. The J segment lost 4 bases and the V segment lost 6 bases, leaving 5 bases of the junction unmatched. This CDR3 is built from 13 residues. The DNA of the CDR3 is TGTGCCAGCAGGCTCCCAGGGGGAGAGACCCAGTACTTC. Amino acids: CASRLPGGETQYF.

The CDR3 region has the DNA TGCAGCGTTGAGTTAGGACTAGCGGGAGGCCCAGATACGCAGTATTTT. The encoded protein is CSVELGLAGGPDTQYF. The chain is built from TRBV29-1 and TRBJ2-3, with TRBD2 matching over 14 bases. Unmatched junction bases numbered 6, after V lost 3 bases and J lost 4 bases. Germline loops: CDR1 SQVTM, CDR2 ANQGSEA. This CDR3 is 16 amino acids long.

This clone was seen just once. This sequence joins TRBV27 and TRBJ1-2; the match to TRBD1 covers 12 bases. V shed 0 bases, J shed 8 bases, and the junction held 7 bases outside the gene matches. Germline values: CDR1 MNHEY, CDR2 SMNVEV (reference sequence). The CDR3 covers 16 residues. CDR3 DNA sequence: TGTGCCAGCAGTTTATCTAGGCGGGACAGGGGGCTGGGCTACACCTTC. Protein sequence: CASSLSRRDRGLGYTF.

V usage is TRBV7-9 and J usage is TRBJ2-1, with no clear D. Germline CDR1 and CDR2: SEHNR and FQNEAQ (reference sequence). Between the trimmed V and J ends, which lost 5 bases and 7 bases, there was a span of 12 bases. The CDR3 has 13 amino acids. In nucleotides, the CDR3 is TGTGCCAGCAGCCGACTTTCACCGAATGAGCAGTTCTTC. Its protein is CASSRLSPNEQFF.

The chain has TRBV6-2 or TRBV6-3 and TRBJ1-1, with TRBD1 matching over 11 bases. In germline, CDR1 is MNHEY, CDR2 SVGEGT. The trim removed 4 bases at V and 5 bases at J, leaving 9 bases unmatched. This CDR3 region has 16 residues. The CDR3 sequence: CASSFWTGGLLTEAFF. CDR3 sequence (DNA): TGTGCCAGCAGTTTCTGGACAGGGGGCCTTTTGACTGAAGCTTTCTTT.

This clone appeared once. The chain recombines TRBV2 with TRBJ1-5; no reliable D call. V was trimmed by 3 bases and J by 6 bases, leaving 6 bases between them. The CDR3 runs to 12 residues. Germline V gene sequence: CDR1 SNHLY, CDR2 FYNNEI. Here the CDR3 reads CASSEEVQPQHF. DNA for the CDR3: TGTGCCAGCAGTGAGGAAGTTCAGCCCCAGCATTTT. Based on the CDR3 plus reference TRBV2 and TRBJ1-5, the full variable domain is EPEVTQTPSHQVTQMGQEVILRCVPISNHLYFYWYRQILGQKVEFLVSFYNNEISEKSEIFDDQFSVERPDGSNFTLKIRSTKLEDSAMYFCASSEEVQPQHFGDGTRLSIL.

The chain uses TRBV11-3 and TRBJ2-2, with D unclear. Trimming stripped 3 bases from V and 1 base from J, with 9 bases between. Germline loops: CDR1 SGHNT, CDR2 YENEEA. The CDR3 spans 15 residues. CDR3 DNA: TGTGCCAGCAGCTTGGGCGGTCAGAACACCGGGGAGCTGTTTTTT. Its translation: CASSLGGQNTGELFF. The whole variable domain, remainder taken from reference TRBV11-3 and TRBJ2-2, is EAGVVQSPRYKIIEKKQPVAFWCNPISGHNTLYWYLQNLGQGPELLIRYENEEAVDDSQLPKDRFSAERLKGVDSTLKIQPAELGDSAVYLCASSLGGQNTGELFFGEGSRLTVL.

The chain links TRBV7-3 to TRBJ1-1; D gene ambiguous. The CDR3 runs 13 residues. V was cut by 2 bases and J by 7 bases, with 11 bases left in between. The V gene's germline CDR1 is SGHTA and CDR2 FQGTGA. CDR3 sequence: CASSLGRRDEAFF. CDR3 nucleotide sequence: TGTGCCAGCAGCTTAGGTCGGAGAGATGAAGCTTTCTTT.

This chain uses TRBV5-4 with TRBJ2-3; TRBD2 matches at 7 bases. Trimming at V came to 2 bases and at J to 1 base, leaving 7 bases not matched to a gene. CDR3 size: 16 residues. The germline V gene encodes CDR1 SGHNT and CDR2 YYREEE (reference sequence). CDR3 DNA sequence: TGTGCCAGCAGCTTAGGGCTAGCGGAAGGCACAGATACGCAGTATTTT. The encoded protein is CASSLGLAEGTDTQYF.

The rearrangement joins TRBV5-5 to TRBJ1-2; D gene unclear. Germline V gene data show CDR1 as SGHKS and CDR2 as YYEKEE (reference sequence). The CDR3 is 11 residues long. V lost 4 bases and J 8 bases, leaving 9 bases between the germline ends. The CDR3 loop reads CASSLLVGYTF. The CDR3, as DNA: TGTGCCAGCAGCCTGCTGGTGGGCTACACCTTC.